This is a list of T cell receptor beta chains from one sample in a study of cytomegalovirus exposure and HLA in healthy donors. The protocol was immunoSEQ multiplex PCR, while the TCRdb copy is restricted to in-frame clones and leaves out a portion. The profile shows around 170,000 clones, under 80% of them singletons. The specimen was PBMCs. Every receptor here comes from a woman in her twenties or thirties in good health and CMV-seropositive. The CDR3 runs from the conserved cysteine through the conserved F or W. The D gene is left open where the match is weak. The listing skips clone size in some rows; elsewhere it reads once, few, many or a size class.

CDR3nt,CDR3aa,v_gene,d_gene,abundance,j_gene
TGCGCCAGCAGCTCCGGGACACTTCTTAACAATGAGCAGTTCTTC,CASSSGTLLNNEQFF,TRBV5-1,.,.,TRBJ2-1
TGCGCCAGCAGCGACCCCCCAGGTGGGGGGGTCCGGAATGAGCAGTTCTTC,CASSDPPGGGVRNEQFF,TRBV5-1,TRBD2,.,TRBJ2-1
TGTGCCAGCAGGGGGCTAGCGGGGGGCTACGAGCAGTACTTC,CASRGLAGGYEQYF,TRBV2,TRBD2,.,TRBJ2-7
TGCGCCAGCAGCTTGGGGCAGGCGGGTGAAAAACTGTTTTTC,CASSLGQAGEKLFF,TRBV5-1,.,.,TRBJ1-4
TGTGCCAGCACCGCGACAGGGGCTAGCAATCAGCCCCAGCATTTT,CASTATGASNQPQHF,TRBV2,TRBD1,.,TRBJ1-5
TGTGCCAGCAGCAACAGGGGAGTAAGATATGGCTACACCTTC,CASSNRGVRYGYTF,TRBV7-2,TRBD1,once,TRBJ1-2
TGTGCCAGCAGCCAAGGCCGGGACACCTTATACACCTTC,CASSQGRDTLYTF,TRBV14,.,.,TRBJ1-2
TGTGCCACCAGCTCCTTGTCGGGGGATGAGCAGTTCTTC,CATSSLSGDEQFF,TRBV15,.,.,TRBJ2-1
TGTGCCAGCAGCGACTTTCCCGTTGCTTCCTACGAGCAGTACTTC,CASSDFPVASYEQYF,TRBV6-5,.,once,TRBJ2-7
TGTGCCAGCAGCCAAGAACCTGGGACAGGGGGCTTGGAGACCCAGTACTTC,CASSQEPGTGGLETQYF,TRBV14,TRBD1,.,TRBJ2-5
TGTGCCAGCAGCTCTACTCTAGGGGACTCCTACAATGAGCAGTTCTTC,CASSSTLGDSYNEQFF,TRBV7-8,.,.,TRBJ2-1
TGTGCCAGCAGCCGTTCTTGGGGGACAGGGGTCCGCAAAGTGACCTACGAGCAGTACTTC,CASSRSWGTGVRKVTYEQYF,TRBV11-3,TRBD1,.,TRBJ2-7
TGTGCCAGCTCACCCGAGCCCGCTGGGGGGGAGACCCAGTACTTC,CASSPEPAGGETQYF,TRBV18,.,.,TRBJ2-5
TGTGCCAGCAGCGTCACCGGTATCACCGGGGAGCTGTTTTTT,CASSVTGITGELFF,TRBV9,.,.,TRBJ2-2
TGTGCCATCAGGACAACTAGCGGGGGCACAGATACGCAGTATTTT,CAIRTTSGGTDTQYF,TRBV10-3,TRBD2,.,TRBJ2-3
TGTGCCAGCAGCGAGACAGGGGCTCTTTCCTACGAGCAGTACTTC,CASSETGALSYEQYF,TRBV2,TRBD1,once,TRBJ2-7
TGTGCCAGTAGCAGCCTCCGTGGACAGGGGGCCTACGAGCAGTACTTC,CASSSLRGQGAYEQYF,TRBV19,TRBD1,.,TRBJ2-7
TGTGCCAGCAGTTACGGACAGGGGAGGTACGAGCAGTACTTC,CASSYGQGRYEQYF,TRBV5-6,TRBD1,once,TRBJ2-7
TGCGCCAGCAGCCCCGGGGGTGGGGCGGGTAACACTGAAGCTTTCTTT,CASSPGGGAGNTEAFF,TRBV5-1,.,.,TRBJ1-1
TGCGCCAGCAGCCAAGGATCCGGGAAGCCCCAGCATTTT,CASSQGSGKPQHF,TRBV4-1,.,.,TRBJ1-5
TGTGCCATGGACCTGCCGGGGGGGCCGAGGTACTTC,CAMDLPGGPRYF,TRBV30,TRBD2,few,TRBJ2-7
TGTGCCAGCAGTCCGACAGGGTCCTATGGCTACACCTTC,CASSPTGSYGYTF,TRBV7-9,TRBD1,.,TRBJ1-2
TGTGCCAGCAGCCCGTACCGGGACACAATGGGGCCATATAGCAATCAGCCCCAGCATTTT,CASSPYRDTMGPYSNQPQHF,TRBV28,.,.,TRBJ1-5
TGTGCCAGCTCACCACTTGCGATGAGAGGAGCGGGGATAAGCACAGATACGCAGTATTTT,CASSPLAMRGAGISTDTQYF,TRBV18,TRBD2,few,TRBJ2-3
TGCGCCAGCAGCTTGACAGGGGTAGAGACCCAGTACTTC,CASSLTGVETQYF,TRBV5-1,TRBD1,few,TRBJ2-5
TGCGCCAGCAGCCCCGGACAGGGGGGACCCTCTGGGGCCAACGTCCTGACTTTC,CASSPGQGGPSGANVLTF,TRBV5-1,TRBD1,.,TRBJ2-6
TGTGCCAGCAGTTCTTCCGGGACAGGGCAAGAAAAACTGTTTTTT,CASSSSGTGQEKLFF,TRBV28,TRBD1,.,TRBJ1-4
TGTTCCAGCAGCTTATTCGCATCTAACCGGGGGGATTACAGCTATGGCTACACCTTC,CSSSLFASNRGDYSYGYTF,TRBV7-9,.,.,TRBJ1-2
TGTGCCAGCTCCCCCCGATACAGGGACGCGAACACCGGGGAGCTGTTTTTT,CASSPRYRDANTGELFF,TRBV9,.,.,TRBJ2-2
TGCGCCAGCAGCCAAGTCCTACAGGGGGGCGAGCAGTACTTC,CASSQVLQGGEQYF,TRBV4-3,TRBD1,.,TRBJ2-7
TGCGCCAGCAGCTTGGCCGAAAGCGGGGGGTTCTGGAGGGAGACCCAGTACTTC,CASSLAESGGFWRETQYF,TRBV5-1,TRBD2,few,TRBJ2-5
TGTGCCAGCAGTCCAGGGGCCACCTACGAGCAGTACTTC,CASSPGATYEQYF,TRBV28,.,.,TRBJ2-7
TGTGCCAGCAGCTTAGATCGGGGCTACGAGCAGTACTTC,CASSLDRGYEQYF,TRBV11-3,.,few,TRBJ2-7
TGTGCCAGCTCACCCAATTCAGGGGGCGGTGGAGATACGCAGTATTTT,CASSPNSGGGGDTQYF,TRBV18,TRBD1,.,TRBJ2-3
TGTGCCAGCAGTTTAAACAGGGGATCACCCCTCCACTTT,CASSLNRGSPLHF,TRBV27,TRBD1,.,TRBJ1-6
TGCGCCAGCAGCTTGCGAGGGCAGAGCACAGATACGCAGTATTTT,CASSLRGQSTDTQYF,TRBV5-1,.,.,TRBJ2-3
TGTGCCAGCAGTCTCCCTTGGGCAGGGGGCTACGAGCAGTACTTC,CASSLPWAGGYEQYF,TRBV28,TRBD1,.,TRBJ2-7
TGTGCCAGCAGGCCAAGGGATTTCTCTGGGGCCAACGGCCTGACTTTC,CASRPRDFSGANGLTF,TRBV2,.,once,TRBJ2-6
TGTGCCAGCAGCTTATCGGCTAGCGGGAGGGCGAACACCGGGGAGCTGTTTTTT,CASSLSASGRANTGELFF,TRBV7-8,TRBD2,.,TRBJ2-2
TGTGCCAGCAGCGTAGATCAGGGAGGGGCACCCCTCCACTTT,CASSVDQGGAPLHF,TRBV9,.,.,TRBJ1-6
TGTGCCAGCAGCCTACGTAGCGGGGGACACAATGAGCAGTTCTTC,CASSLRSGGHNEQFF,TRBV7-8,TRBD2,.,TRBJ2-1
TGTGCCATCAGAGGGGTCGGCGGAGGGGCTGTCGACTACGAGCAGTACTTC,CAIRGVGGGAVDYEQYF,TRBV10-3,.,.,TRBJ2-7
TGTGCCAGCTCACCACGGTCCGCCGTCTATACGAGCACCGGGGAGCTGTTTTTT,CASSPRSAVYTSTGELFF,TRBV18,.,.,TRBJ2-2
TGTGCCAGCAGGGGACTAGCCTCGAACACCGGGGAGCTGTTTTTT,CASRGLASNTGELFF,TRBV7-2,TRBD2,few,TRBJ2-2
TGTGCCTGGAGTGTACCCAGGGGAGAGCAGTACTTC,CAWSVPRGEQYF,TRBV30,.,.,TRBJ2-7
TGTGCCAGCAGCCAAGAGGGGACAGGTATTGATACGCAGTATTTT,CASSQEGTGIDTQYF,TRBV4-2,TRBD1,.,TRBJ2-3
TGCGCCAGCAGCCAAGAACAGGGAAACAATTCATCCCTCCACTTT,CASSQEQGNNSSLHF,TRBV4-1,.,.,TRBJ1-6
TGTGCCAGCAAGGGGTTAGTCCATGAGCAGTTCTTC,CASKGLVHEQFF,TRBV7-9,.,few,TRBJ2-1
TGTGCCAGCAGTCTCTATAGCGGGGGGGACACAGATACGCAGTATTTT,CASSLYSGGDTDTQYF,TRBV28,TRBD2,once,TRBJ2-3
TGTGCCAGCAGTGACGATGGGACAGGGGACACCGGGGAGCTGTTTTTT,CASSDDGTGDTGELFF,TRBV6-4,TRBD1,.,TRBJ2-2
TGTGCCAGCAGTGAGGGCCTAGCGGGGGGAACAGATACGCAGTATTTT,CASSEGLAGGTDTQYF,TRBV6-4,TRBD2,.,TRBJ2-3
TGCGCCAGCAGCCAAGACGTCCCAGGGGGAATTTTTTACGAGCAGTACTTC,CASSQDVPGGIFYEQYF,TRBV4-1,TRBD1,.,TRBJ2-7
TGTGCCAGTAGTTCTTCTGGGACAGGGGACCGTTCACCCCTCCACTTT,CASSSSGTGDRSPLHF,TRBV19,TRBD1,.,TRBJ1-6
TGTGCCAGCTCACCACCGGAGGGGTCGCAGACCCAGTACTTC,CASSPPEGSQTQYF,TRBV18,.,.,TRBJ2-5